These 14 T cell receptor beta chains came from one sample sequenced in a study of Ad26.COV2.S vaccination and SARS-CoV-2 variants. Produced via immunoSEQ multiplex PCR; TCRdb's table is partial and in-frame only. Among about 350,000 clones listed, approximately 90% were seen once. Specimen: peripheral blood, collected after recovery from COVID-19. These TCRs come from a human donor who had recovered from COVID-19.

The rearrangement links TRBV9 to TRBJ2-3, with D perhaps TRBD2 (7 bases). The germline V gene encodes CDR1 SGDLS and CDR2 YYNGEE. The CDR3 has 17 residues. Trimming removed 3 bases at V and 4 bases at J, with 21 bases between. The DNA of the CDR3 is TGTGCCAGCAGCGCGATCCACTCGGGGGGCCCCGCAGATACGCAGTATTTT. It is translated as CASSAIHSGGPADTQYF.

This clone occurred once. The V gene is TRBV12-3 or TRBV12-4, the J gene TRBJ2-7; 8 nucleotides match TRBD2. The CDR3 runs to 13 residues. Trimming took 7 bases from V and 3 from J; bases not matched to a gene: 5. Here the CDR3 reads CASTPGGVYEQYF. CDR3 sequence (DNA): TGTGCCAGCACCCCGGGAGGGGTCTACGAGCAGTACTTC.

The V and J genes are TRBV7-3 and TRBJ2-1; the D gene is possibly TRBD1 (6 bases). The germline CDR1 and CDR2 sequences are SGHTA and FQGTGA. The ends were cut back, 5 bases at V and 7 bases at J, with 27 bases in the middle. CDR3 length: 18 amino acids. CDR3 amino acids: CASSPNAGTPARGNEQFF. CDR3 in DNA: TGTGCCAGCAGCCCAAATGCCGGGACACCGGCCAGGGGAAATGAGCAGTTCTTC.

A few counts support this clone. The J gene is TRBJ1-2, the V gene TRBV3-1 (or the pseudogene TRBV3-2); D is unresolved. The germline V gene encodes CDR1 LGHDT and CDR2 YNNKEL (reference sequence). V lost 1 base and J lost 7, with 10 bases in between. This CDR3 has 13 amino acids. This chain's CDR3 is CASSQVGKTGYTF. The CDR3 DNA reads TGTGCCAGCAGCCAAGTTGGGAAGACTGGCTACACCTTC.

This chain connects TRBV19 to TRBJ1-2; 7 bases match TRBD1. The CDR3 sequence is 15 residues long. V dropped 6 bases and J dropped 1; count of bases not matched to a gene: 8. Germline V lookup: CDR1 LNHDA, CDR2 SQIVND (reference sequence). As DNA, the CDR3 is TGTGCCAGTAGACTATCGACAGGGTATAACTATGGCTACACCTTC. Protein product: CASRLSTGYNYGYTF.

In DNA form, the CDR3 reads TGCGCCAGCAGCCGTATAGCAGGGAACTATGGCTACACCTTC. This codes for CASSRIAGNYGYTF. This chain joins TRBV5-1 and TRBJ1-2; a possible D gene is TRBD1 (5 bases). The CDR3 runs to 14 residues. V was cut by 4 bases and J by 2 bases, with 12 bases left in between. The V gene's germline CDR1 is SGHRS and CDR2 YFSETQ.

V is TRBV5-1 and J is TRBJ2-3; TRBD2 matches at 14 bases. V shed 7 bases, J shed 2 bases, and the junction held 6 bases outside the gene matches. This CDR3 is built from 16 residues. Germline CDR1 is SGHRS and CDR2 is YFSETQ. CDR3: CASRTSGGQLTDTQYF. CDR3 in DNA: TGCGCCAGCCGGACTAGCGGGGGGCAACTCACAGATACGCAGTATTTT.

The chain is built from TRBV7-8 and TRBJ2-7; maybe TRBD1 (5 bases). The CDR3 sequence is 15 residues long. V was cut by 5 bases and J by 3 bases, with 17 bases left in between. Germline-derived CDR1 and CDR2 are SGHVS and FQNEAQ. CDR3 in amino acids: CASSLPTANLYEQYF. CDR3 bases: TGTGCCAGCAGCCTCCCGACAGCTAATCTCTACGAGCAGTACTTC.

The CDR3: CASSLATGGRADTQYF. CDR3 bases: TGCGCCAGCAGCTTGGCCACAGGGGGGCGAGCAGATACGCAGTATTTT. The chain couples TRBV5-1 to TRBJ2-3, with 8 positions matching TRBD1. The J segment lost 4 bases and the V segment lost 0 bases, leaving 7 bases of the junction unmatched. The CDR3 is made up of 16 amino acids. Germline loops: CDR1 SGHRS, CDR2 YFSETQ.

The gene calls are TRBV6-5 and TRBJ1-2; D is possibly TRBD1 (6 bases). This CDR3 region has 14 residues. Deletions cut 5 bases from V and 6 bases from J, with 16 bases between. Germline CDR1 is MNHEY and CDR2 is SVGAGI. The CDR3, as DNA: TGTGCCAGCAGTCCATTTGGAGGGGGAGATGGCTACACCTTC. Its protein product is CASSPFGGGDGYTF.

V gene TRBV11-2 combines with J gene TRBJ1-2; 7 bases are a match to TRBD1. The germline CDR1 and CDR2 sequences are SGHAT and FQNNGV. The V gene end was trimmed by 3 bases and the J gene end by 11 bases; junction bases not matched to a gene: 15. This CDR3 contains 15 residues. DNA of the CDR3: TGTGCCAGCAGCTTGGGGGACAGATTTACCCACCCGTACACCTTC. Translation gives CASSLGDRFTHPYTF.

This clone was detected once. The V call is TRBV7-9, the J call TRBJ2-3, with a weak D call TRBD2 (7 bases). Germline V gene data show CDR1 as SEHNR and CDR2 as FQNEAQ (reference sequence). The CDR3 is 18 amino acids. The V end was cut by 5 bases, the J end by 5 bases, with 26 bases between. The CDR3 DNA reads TGTGCCAGCAGCCGCCCCACCACCCCCGGGGGCGGGGGAGATACGCAGTATTTT. It is translated as CASSRPTTPGGGGDTQYF.

The V call is TRBV3-1 (or the pseudogene TRBV3-2), the J call TRBJ1-5, with 7 bases identical to TRBD1. The CDR3 extends over 14 amino acids. Germline V gene lookup returns CDR1 LGHDT and CDR2 YNNKEL (reference sequence). Germline trimming cut 6 bases from V and 6 bases from J; bases unmatched to any gene: 8. For the CDR3, the DNA is TGTGCCAGCAGTCCAGGGGGGGTTGGTCAGCCCCAGCATTTT. Translated, it gives CASSPGGVGQPQHF.

The chain links TRBV9 to TRBJ2-3; 7 bases are shared with TRBD2. CDR1 is SGDLS, CDR2 YYNGEE, per germline. With 4 bases clipped from V and 8 bases from J, the junction kept 10 bases outside the gene matches. The CDR3 runs to 14 residues. This CDR3 reads CASSQGASGGTQYF. Here the CDR3 DNA reads TGTGCCAGCAGCCAAGGGGCTAGCGGTGGTACGCAGTATTTT. Complete variable domain (other parts from reference TRBV9 and TRBJ2-3): DSGVTQTPKHLITATGQRVTLRCSPRSGDLSVYWYQQSLDQGLQFLIQYYNGEERAKGNILERFSAQQFPDLHSELNLSSLELGDSALYFCASSQGASGGTQYFGPGTRLTVL.